These 27 T cell receptor beta chains share one sample of origin, sequenced in a study of T cells in Graves' hyperthyroidism and ophthalmopathy. RNA transcripts gave rise to amplified TCR beta CDR3 regions. TCR CDR3 regions were first amplified by RT-PCR with HTBI primers. TCRdb passed the multiplex PCR reads through MiXCR, listing each CDR3 protein once. The sample has fewer than 500,000 distinct CDR3 sequences, 13% seen once; the top ten hold around 21%. Sequencing was performed on blood. The receptors derive from a man between 25 and 39 years old with Graves' hyperthyroidism that later progressed to Graves' ophthalmopathy.

The CDR3 protein is CASSQGRGSGNTIYF. Here the CDR3 DNA reads TGTGCCAGCAGCCAGGGCAGGGGCTCTGGAAACACCATATATTTT. J is TRBJ1-3 and V is TRBV4-2; perhaps TRBD1 as D (6 bases). This CDR3 is built from 15 residues. Germline V lookup: CDR1 LGHNA, CDR2 YNFKEQ. The germline V and J ends were trimmed by 3 bases and 0 bases, with 9 bases remaining between them.

This clonotype was picked up many times. The rearrangement links TRBV6-6 to TRBJ2-1; 16 bases match TRBD2. The length of the CDR3 is 19 residues. V dropped 2 bases and J dropped 7; count of bases not matched to a gene: 11. Germline assignment: CDR1 MNHNY and CDR2 SVGAGI (reference sequence). The CDR3 is CASSYAPGTSGGAPNEQFF. The DNA for the CDR3 is TGTGCCAGCAGTTACGCCCCCGGGACTAGCGGGGGGGCCCCAAATGAGCAGTTCTTC.

CDR3 nucleotides: TGTGCCAGCAGCTCGGGAGACCGGAGGGAGCTGTTTTTT. Amino acids: CASSSGDRRELFF. The chain links TRBV13 to TRBJ2-2; D may be TRBD2 (6 bases). V was trimmed by 4 bases and J by 9 bases, leaving 12 bases between them. Germline V lookup: CDR1 PRHDT, CDR2 FYEKMQ (reference sequence). This CDR3 contains 13 residues.

Ten or more counts support this clonotype. CDR3 nucleotide sequence: TGTGCCAGCCGAGGAGGGGGTTGGAACACTGAAGCTTTCTTT. Translation: CASRGGGWNTEAFF. The chain carries TRBV27 and TRBJ1-1, with a possible D match to TRBD1 (6 bases). Germline loops: CDR1 MNHEY, CDR2 SMNVEV (reference sequence). With 8 bases removed from V and 1 base from J, the gap between germline ends came to 14 bases. This CDR3 is 14 amino acids long.

This clonotype has just a few counts. This sequence joins TRBV4-1 and TRBJ2-6; D possibly corresponds to TRBD2 (6 bases). V was cut by 0 bases and J by 2 bases, with 8 bases left in between. The CDR3 totals 16 residues. Germline V lookup: CDR1 MGHRA, CDR2 YSYEKL. CDR3 residues: CASSQDRGTGANVLTF. In DNA, the CDR3 is TGCGCCAGCAGCCAAGATCGGGGGACTGGGGCCAACGTCCTGACTTTC.

Details on this clonotype: This may be a read error: a much more frequent sequence differs by one nucleotide. J is TRBJ2-7 and V is TRBV27, with a possible D match to TRBD1 (6 bases). This CDR3 contains 14 residues. Germline CDR1 MNHEY, CDR2 SMNVEV (reference sequence). In DNA form, the CDR3 reads TGTACCAGCAGCTTGGGGGCAAGGTACTCCGAGCAGTACTTC. Its translation is CTSSLGARYSEQYF.

This clonotype was seen repeatedly, ten times or more. In DNA, the CDR3 is TGTGCCGCGCAGGGCATGAACACTGAAGCTTTCTTT. This codes for CAAQGMNTEAFF. The rearrangement joins TRBV6-1 to TRBJ1-1, with D possibly being TRBD1 (5 bases). V lost 11 bases and J lost 0, with 10 bases in between. The germline CDR1 and CDR2 sequences are MNHNS and SASEGT. CDR3 length: 12 residues.

This clonotype was counted many times. The chain combines TRBV28 with TRBJ2-5; unclear D gene. Germline assignment: CDR1 MDHEN and CDR2 SYDVKM. This CDR3 is 15 amino acids long. Trimming took 1 base from V and 4 from J, leaving 13 bases between them. The CDR3 sequence: CASSLSVNLAETQYF. The CDR3, as DNA: TGTGCCAGCAGTTTATCGGTCAACTTGGCAGAGACCCAGTACTTC.

This clonotype was counted ten times or more. J is TRBJ2-1 and V is TRBV27, with D perhaps TRBD2 (6 bases). The germline V and J ends were trimmed by 3 bases and 7 bases, with 22 bases remaining between them. The CDR3 consists of 17 residues. CDR1 and CDR2 (germline): MNHEY, SMNVEV (reference sequence). CDR3 sequence reads: CASSFGTPRGIGNEQFF. The CDR3 nucleotides read TGTGCCAGCAGTTTTGGGACTCCTCGCGGTATTGGAAATGAGCAGTTCTTC.

This clonotype has at least ten counts. The chain uses TRBV12-3 or TRBV12-4 and TRBJ2-1; 10 bases match TRBD1. This CDR3 has 15 amino acids. V trimming: 7 bases; J trimming: 4 bases; junction bases outside the gene matches: 7. DNA for the CDR3: TGTGCCAGCATGTTAGACAGGGGGCTATACAATGAGCAGTTCTTC. Its translation is CASMLDRGLYNEQFF.

This clonotype was seen only a few times. Possible read error: a much larger clone is one base away. This rearrangement joins TRBV12-3 or TRBV12-4 to TRBJ2-3; 7 positions agree with TRBD1. There are 14 residues in the CDR3. The CDR3 DNA follows: TGTGCCAACAGTGGACAGGTCCGGACAGATACGCAGTATTTT. Protein sequence: CANSGQVRTDTQYF.

This chain joins TRBV9 and TRBJ2-3, with 12 bases matching TRBD2. With 4 bases clipped from V and 0 bases from J, the junction kept 6 bases outside the gene matches. The CDR3 is 17 amino acids. Germline V lookup: CDR1 SGDLS, CDR2 YYNGEE. The CDR3 nucleotides read TGTGCCAGCAGCATACTAGCGGGGGGATTTAGCACAGATACGCAGTATTTT. Translation gives CASSILAGGFSTDTQYF.

This clonotype was counted many times. The CDR3: CASSPDRGKKTEAFF. The CDR3 nucleotides are TGTGCCAGCAGCCCAGACAGGGGGAAAAAGACTGAAGCTTTCTTT. This chain connects TRBV2 to TRBJ1-1; 9 nucleotides align to TRBD1. Germline assignment: CDR1 SNHLY and CDR2 FYNNEI. Losses at the gene ends were 6 bases for V and 5 bases for J; bases not matched to a gene: 10. CDR3 length: 15 amino acids.

This clonotype has ten or more counts. V gene TRBV3-1 combines with J gene TRBJ2-7, with D perhaps given as TRBD1 or TRBD2 (5 bases each). Germline V gene sequence: CDR1 LGHDT, CDR2 YNNKEL (reference sequence). The CDR3 covers 14 residues. V was cut by 0 bases and J by 0 bases, with 6 bases left in between. CDR3 in DNA: TGTGCCAGCAGCCAAGAGGGGACCTCCTACGAGCAGTACTTC. It is translated as CASSQEGTSYEQYF.

This clonotype is medium-sized in the sample. The genes are TRBV28 and TRBJ2-7; 12 bases fit TRBD1. With 1 base clipped from V and 3 bases from J, the junction kept 4 bases outside the gene matches. There are 16 residues in the CDR3. Germline CDR1 is MDHEN and CDR2 is SYDVKM. CDR3 nucleotides: TGTGCCAGCAGTTTATCTGGGACAGGGGGCAACTACGAGCAGTACTTC. Its protein product is CASSLSGTGGNYEQYF.

This clonotype was observed many times. This chain uses TRBV25-1 with TRBJ1-3, with D possibly matching TRBD1 (5 bases). Germline assignment: CDR1 MGHDK and CDR2 SYGVNS. Trimming cost V 2 bases and J 0 bases, with 17 bases left between them. The CDR3 loop spans 18 amino acids. The CDR3 loop is CASSEPPGRQNSGNTIYF. CDR3 nucleotide sequence: TGTGCCAGCAGTGAACCCCCGGGACGGCAAAACTCTGGAAACACCATATATTTT.

Regarding this clonotype: The missing conserved phenylalanine or tryptophan at the end of this CDR3 makes a read error likely. The chain employs TRBV18 and TRBJ2-5, with no clear D. Trimming shortened V by 0 bases and J by 1 base, and 6 bases separated the two germline ends. This CDR3 region has 14 residues. Germline lookup yields CDR1 KGHSH and CDR2 LQKENI. The CDR3 DNA follows: TGTGCCAGCTCACCACCAAGCTTCCAAGAGACCCAGTACCTC. It encodes CASSPPSFQETQYL.

This clonotype was counted a few times. V usage is TRBV30 and J usage is TRBJ1-4; D is ambiguous. The germline gives CDR1 GTSNPN, CDR2 SVGIG (reference sequence). The length of the CDR3 is 14 residues. Trimming took off 0 bases at V and 8 bases at J, with 13 bases between the two ends. The CDR3 sequence is CAWSVAMGGEKLFF. As DNA, the CDR3 is TGTGCCTGGAGTGTCGCGATGGGAGGGGAAAAACTGTTTTTT.

This clonotype appeared a few times. CDR3: CSAFDSYEQYF. The CDR3 bases are TGCAGTGCTTTCGACAGCTACGAGCAGTACTTC. This rearrangement joins TRBV20-1 to TRBJ2-7; D might be TRBD1 (5 bases). V lost 5 bases and J 3 bases, leaving 8 bases between the germline ends. This CDR3 has 11 residues. Germline assignment: CDR1 DFQATT and CDR2 SNEGSKA (reference sequence).

This clonotype was observed at least ten times. The chain employs TRBV12-3 or TRBV12-4 and TRBJ2-4; the D gene could be TRBD1 or TRBD2 (5 bases each). This CDR3 has 16 residues. V was trimmed by 1 base and J by 1 base, leaving 11 bases between them. CDR3 residues: CASSLVGGWAKNIQYF. In nucleotides, the CDR3 is TGTGCCAGCAGTTTAGTTGGGGGTTGGGCCAAAAACATTCAGTACTTC.

In its sample, this clonotype was seen many times. The V call is TRBV12-3 or TRBV12-4, the J call TRBJ2-1, with unresolved D. The CDR3 has 13 residues. V was clipped by 8 bases and J by 7 bases, with 15 bases between them. CDR3 sequence: CASRRRRGNEQFF. The CDR3 DNA reads TGTGCCAGCCGACGACGGAGAGGTAATGAGCAGTTCTTC.

This clonotype was detected only a few times. The rearrangement links TRBV5-4 to TRBJ1-2; 7 nucleotides agree with TRBD1. The V gene end was trimmed by 4 bases and the J gene end by 3 bases; junction bases not matched to a gene: 9. CDR1 is SGHNT and CDR2 is YYREEE in the germline V gene (reference sequence). This CDR3 comprises 15 residues. CDR3 sequence (DNA): TGTGCCAGCAGCCCTTTTGGACAGGAGGACTATGGCTACACCTTC. Translation: CASSPFGQEDYGYTF.

This chain joins TRBV11-2 and TRBJ2-7, with D perhaps TRBD1 (9 bases). Per germline, CDR1 SGHAT and CDR2 FQNNGV. The length of the CDR3 is 14 residues. V was trimmed by 3 bases and J by 11 bases, leaving 20 bases between them. The CDR3 sequence is CASSFGGAGQGEYF. CDR3 DNA: TGTGCCAGCAGCTTCGGGGGGGCGGGACAGGGAGAGTACTTC. Combining the CDR3 with reference TRBV11-2 and TRBJ2-7 gives the whole variable domain EAGVAQSPRYKIIEKRQSVAFWCNPISGHATLYWYQQILGQGPKLLIQFQNNGVVDDSQLPKDRFSAERLKGVDSTLKIQPAKLEDSAVYLCASSFGGAGQGEYFGPGTRLTVT.

The chain joins TRBV6-1 to TRBJ1-5; D perhaps matches TRBD1 (6 bases). Trimming removed 8 bases at V and 5 bases at J, with 22 bases between. Germline V gene lookup returns CDR1 MNHNS and CDR2 SASEGT. There are 16 residues in the CDR3. Here the CDR3 reads CASAKDPGVYYQPQHF. CDR3 coding DNA: TGTGCCAGCGCAAAGGACCCAGGGGTTTATTATCAGCCCCAGCATTTT.

This chain's CDR3 is CASSLAVTGLTFF. The CDR3 DNA sequence: TGCGCCAGCAGCTTGGCGGTGACAGGGCTCACTTTCTTT. The chain carries TRBV5-1 and TRBJ1-1; 7 bases match TRBD1. V was clipped by 0 bases and J by 12 bases; unmatched bases: 8. CDR1 is SGHRS, CDR2 YFSETQ, per germline. This CDR3 is built from 13 residues.

This clonotype was counted only a few times. At one end the junction does not follow the germline gene, possibly because of a read error. The chain is built from TRBV2 and TRBJ1-1; no clear D gene. CDR1 and CDR2 from the germline V gene are SNHLY and FYNNEI. CDR3 length equals 11 residues. In DNA, the CDR3 is TGTACCAGCAGTGTTTACACTGAAGCTTTCTTT. It translates to CTSSVYTEAFF. Together with reference TRBV2 and TRBJ1-1, the CDR3 gives the full variable domain: EPEVTQTPSHQVTQMGQEVILRCVPISNHLYFYWYRQILGQKVEFLVSFYNNEISEKSEIFDDQFSVERPDGSNFTLKIRSTKLEDSAMYFCTSSVYTEAFFGQGTRLTVV.

This clonotype has more than one count but fewer than ten. The rearrangement links TRBV12-3 or TRBV12-4 to TRBJ1-2; weak D call: TRBD1 (6 bases). Trimming removed 3 bases from V and 4 bases from J, with 9 bases in between. The CDR3 length is 13 residues. The CDR3 DNA follows: TGTGCCAGCAGTTTCGGGGGCCCCTATGGCTACACCTTC. Translation: CASSFGGPYGYTF.